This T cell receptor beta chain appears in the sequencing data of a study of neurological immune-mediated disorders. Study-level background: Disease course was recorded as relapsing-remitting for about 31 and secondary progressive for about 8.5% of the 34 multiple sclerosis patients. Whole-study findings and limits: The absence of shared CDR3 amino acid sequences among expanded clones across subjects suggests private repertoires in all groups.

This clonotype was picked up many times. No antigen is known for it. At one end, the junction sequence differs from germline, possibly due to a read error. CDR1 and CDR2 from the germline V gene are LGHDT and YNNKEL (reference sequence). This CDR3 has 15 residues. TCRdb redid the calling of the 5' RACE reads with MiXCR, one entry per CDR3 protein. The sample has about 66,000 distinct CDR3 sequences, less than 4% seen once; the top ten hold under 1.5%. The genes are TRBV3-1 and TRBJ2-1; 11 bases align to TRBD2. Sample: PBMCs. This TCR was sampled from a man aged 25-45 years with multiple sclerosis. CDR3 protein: CASSQIAGGYTEQFF. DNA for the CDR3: TGTGCCAGCAGCCAAATAGCGGGGGGGTACACTGAGCAGTTCTTC.